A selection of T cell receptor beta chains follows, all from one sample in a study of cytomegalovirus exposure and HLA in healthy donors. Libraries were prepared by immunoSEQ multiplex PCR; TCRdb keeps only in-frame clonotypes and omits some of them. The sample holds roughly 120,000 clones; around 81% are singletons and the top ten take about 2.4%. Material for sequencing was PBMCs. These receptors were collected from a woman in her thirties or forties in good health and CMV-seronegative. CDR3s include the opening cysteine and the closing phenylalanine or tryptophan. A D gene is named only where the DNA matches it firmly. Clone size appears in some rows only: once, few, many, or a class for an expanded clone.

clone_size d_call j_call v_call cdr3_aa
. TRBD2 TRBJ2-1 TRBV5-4 CASSQDPSGGASEQFF
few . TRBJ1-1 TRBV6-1 CASSVVRTNTEAFF
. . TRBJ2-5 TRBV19 CASSITNARETQYF
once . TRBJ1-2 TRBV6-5 CASSENPWGSGGYTF
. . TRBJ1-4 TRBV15 CATSRDPASRNEKLFF
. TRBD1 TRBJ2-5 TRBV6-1 CASSGGTGGKETQYF
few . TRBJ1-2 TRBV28 CASRPTGYGYTF
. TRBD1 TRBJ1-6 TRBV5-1 CASSSGRQGYNSPLHF
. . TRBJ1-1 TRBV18 CASSDSMNTEAFF
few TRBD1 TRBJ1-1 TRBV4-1 CASSQAGQGHTEAFF